This TCR beta chain is from a study of cytomegalovirus exposure and HLA in healthy donors. Study as a whole: A subsequent analysis reported that the 95 to 150 validation repertoires were produced on the same platform that had also been used for the roughly 700 first-cohort repertoires.

The method was immunoSEQ multiplex PCR; TCRdb's version includes in-frame clones alone and lacks a portion of them. The data contain 250,000 to 400,000 clones, roughly 86% of them singletons. Concerning this clone: Antigen: not known.

V shed 10 bases and J 0 bases; nucleotides not matched to a gene: 8. In germline, CDR1 is ENHRY, CDR2 SYGVKD. This CDR3 comprises 15 residues. Study results and limitations: The study designated 150 or so TCR beta chains cytomegalovirus-associated. TCR sequences were mostly rare, though some public TCRs occurred in many donors.

The V and J genes are TRBV10-3 and TRBJ2-3; 9 nucleotides line up with TRBD2. The source material was PBMCs. This receptor was identified in a man younger than 45 in good health and CMV-seronegative. DNA of the CDR3: TGTGCCACCGGGTGGCTAGCGGGGAGCACAGATACGCAGTATTTT. Its translation: CATGWLAGSTDTQYF.